These 12 T cell receptor beta chains came from one sample sequenced in a study of T cells in Graves' hyperthyroidism and ophthalmopathy. Amplification yielded TCR beta CDR3 regions, with RNA transcripts as the source. The HTBI primer set was used in a first-round RT-PCR of the TCR CDR3. TCRdb analysed the multiplex PCR reads with MiXCR anew, one entry per CDR3 protein. Of roughly 700,000 distinct CDR3 sequences listed, 14% are singletons. Sequenced material: blood. These receptors all come from a woman younger than 35 with Graves' hyperthyroidism.

This clonotype was seen at least ten times. The chain joins TRBV20-1 to TRBJ2-7, with D perhaps matching TRBD2 (6 bases). The germline V gene encodes CDR1 DFQATT and CDR2 SNEGSKA (reference sequence). The CDR3 is 13 amino acids. V was shortened by 3 bases and J by 4 bases, with 13 bases between the two germline ends. CDR3 bases: TGCAGTGCTAGCGCTAGCGAAGAGTACGAGCAGTACTTC. Translating it yields CSASASEEYEQYF.

There are many counts of this clonotype. The chain couples TRBV4-1 to TRBJ2-7, with no clear D. V lost 4 bases to trimming and J lost 4 bases, with 20 bases between them. This CDR3 contains 16 residues. Germline V gene sequence: CDR1 MGHRA, CDR2 YSYEKL. This CDR3 reads CASSLAPWVETYEQYF. In DNA, the CDR3 is TGCGCCAGCAGCCTAGCACCCTGGGTCGAAACGTACGAGCAGTACTTC.

This clonotype was counted many times. The V and J genes are TRBV18 and TRBJ2-3; D call uncertain. CDR3 length: 14 amino acids. In germline, CDR1 is KGHSH, CDR2 LQKENI. V was trimmed by 0 bases and J by 5 bases, leaving 9 bases between them. CDR3 amino acids: CASSPPMVGDTQYF. In nucleotides, the CDR3 is TGTGCCAGCTCACCACCGATGGTAGGAGATACGCAGTATTTT.

The chain couples TRBV19 to TRBJ1-1; 8 bases map to TRBD1. The CDR3 totals 14 residues. V lost 6 bases and J lost 4; bases outside the gene matches: 7. Germline CDR1 reads LNHDA; CDR2 reads SQIVND (reference sequence). The CDR3 nucleotides are TGTGCCAGTAGAGCACAGGGGGAGGTCACTGAAGCTTTCTTT. Translated: CASRAQGEVTEAFF.

This clonotype was counted only a few times. The J gene is TRBJ2-1, the V gene TRBV7-3; D unresolved. From germline, CDR1 is SGHTA and CDR2 FQGTGA. CDR3 size: 12 residues. With 4 bases removed from V and 9 bases from J, the gap between germline ends came to 10 bases. The CDR3: CASSSRTGEQFF. The CDR3 DNA sequence: TGTGCCAGCAGCTCCCGGACGGGTGAGCAGTTCTTC.

The chain couples TRBV30 to TRBJ2-2; TRBD1 matches at 8 bases. Trimming at V came to 2 bases and at J to 0 bases, leaving 8 bases not matched to a gene. CDR3 length: 17 amino acids. CDR1 and CDR2 from the germline V gene are GTSNPN and SVGIG (reference sequence). In nucleotides, the CDR3 is TGTGCCTGGAGTTTCCGACAGGGGCGCCCGAACACCGGGGAGCTGTTTTTT. This codes for CAWSFRQGRPNTGELFF.

DNA of the CDR3: TGCGCCAGCAGCCAAGGGGGGTTGCGGGACTACACAGATACGCAGTATTTT. Protein: CASSQGGLRDYTDTQYF. This chain connects TRBV4-1 to TRBJ2-3, with 7 bases that match TRBD2. The CDR3 consists of 17 residues. Germline V CDR1 and CDR2: MGHRA, YSYEKL. The J segment lost 2 bases and the V segment lost 1 base, leaving 9 bases of the junction unmatched.

V is TRBV12-3 or TRBV12-4 and J is TRBJ2-1; 13 positions match TRBD2. The J segment lost 3 bases and the V segment lost 7 bases, leaving 12 bases of the junction unmatched. The CDR3 loop spans 18 amino acids. CDR3 amino acids: CASTRTSGSRAFYNEQFF. The DNA of the CDR3 is TGTGCCAGCACCAGGACTAGCGGGAGCCGGGCTTTCTACAATGAGCAGTTCTTC.

The CDR3 DNA reads as TGTGCCAGCGAGCGATATGACACCGGGGAGCTGTTTTTT. This encodes CASERYDTGELFF. This rearrangement joins TRBV6-2 or TRBV6-3 to TRBJ2-2; D unresolved. The V gene lost 8 bases and the J gene lost 3 bases, with 10 bases spanning the gap. The CDR3 extends over 13 amino acids. Per the germline V gene, CDR1 is MNHEY and CDR2 is SVGEGT.

The CDR3 sequence: CAIRDREWNSPLHF. The CDR3, as DNA: TGTGCCATCAGAGACAGGGAATGGAATTCACCCCTCCACTTT. V gene TRBV10-3 combines with J gene TRBJ1-6; 7 positions match TRBD1. The germline V gene has CDR1 ENHRY and CDR2 SYGVKD. The CDR3 is 14 residues long. V dropped 6 bases and J dropped 7; count of bases not matched to a gene: 6.

The chain joins TRBV7-9 to TRBJ1-2; 9 bases are shared with TRBD1. The CDR3 extends over 17 amino acids. J was trimmed by 3 bases and V by 6 bases; bases with no gene match: 14. Germline CDR1 and CDR2: SEHNR and FQNEAQ (reference sequence). CDR3 residues: CASRLPPWRQGDYGYTF. In DNA, the CDR3 is TGTGCCAGCAGGCTCCCACCATGGAGACAGGGGGACTATGGCTACACCTTC.

This clonotype was seen ten or more times. The rearrangement joins TRBV13 to TRBJ2-7; D unclear. Germline CDR1 is PRHDT and CDR2 is FYEKMQ (reference sequence). CDR3 length: 15 residues. V gave up 2 bases and J gave up 1 base, with 12 bases separating them. The CDR3 loop reads CASSLKGKGSYEQYF. As DNA, the CDR3 is TGTGCCAGCAGCTTAAAAGGGAAAGGGTCCTACGAGCAGTACTTC.